Sequencing of this TCR beta chain was carried out in a study of control samples from healthy donors and cancer patients. There are 14 residues in the CDR3. Trimming left V 6 bases short and J 7 bases short, with 14 bases between. The germline V gene has CDR1 SGHRS and CDR2 YFSETQ. Data came from immunoSEQ multiplex PCR; TCRdb stores just in-frame clones and leaves some out. Of some 79,000 clones detected, about 91% appear once; the ten largest clones hold approximately 7%. The rearrangement uses TRBV5-1 and TRBJ1-6; tentatively, D is TRBD1 (6 bases). The source of this sequence is a man between 45 and 60 years old in good health. Sequenced material: blood. The CDR3 nucleotides are TGCGCCAGCAAAGAGGGGGTGGGCAATTCACCCCTCCACTTT. It encodes CASKEGVGNSPLHF.